This T cell receptor beta chain was captured in a study of OX40 agonist ivuxolimab in advanced cancers. Study details: Patient treatment consisted of intravenous ivuxolimab administration every 2 weeks at 0.01 to 10 mg/kg.

The CDR3 is made up of 13 amino acids. The germline gives CDR1 SGDLS, CDR2 YYNGEE. Unmatched junction bases numbered 4, after V lost 4 bases and J lost 4 bases. Sequencing used immunoSEQ multiplex PCR; TCRdb keeps in-frame clones, though not all of them. The profile shows about 68,000 clones, about 84% of them singletons. Sequenced here: CD4+ or CD8+ T cells sorted from blood, sampled in a trial of the OX40 agonist ivuxolimab. This chain uses TRBV9 with TRBJ2-5, with 7 nucleotides matching TRBD2. This clonotype was obtained from an adult with an advanced solid tumor such as melanoma, head and neck, liver or kidney cancer. In nucleotides, the CDR3 is TGTGCCAGCAGCCTCGAGCGGGGAGAGACCCAGTACTTC. It is translated as CASSLERGETQYF. The variable domain in full, completed from reference TRBV9 and TRBJ2-5, reads DSGVTQTPKHLITATGQRVTLRCSPRSGDLSVYWYQQSLDQGLQFLIQYYNGEERAKGNILERFSAQQFPDLHSELNLSSLELGDSALYFCASSLERGETQYFGPGTRLLVL.